The rows below give T cell receptor beta chains drawn from one sample of a study of blood T cell repertoires in COVID-19. Profiling relied on immunoSEQ multiplex PCR, and the TCRdb table lists in-frame clones only, not all of them. The sample shows 45,000 to 65,000 clones, approximately 84% of them seen only once. Sequencing was done on a sample of peripheral blood. These receptor sequences come from a man aged 55-75 years with acute or convalescent COVID-19. CDR3s include the opening cysteine and the closing phenylalanine or tryptophan. Each record gives: D gene, V gene, clone size, J gene, CDR3 DNA, CDR3 protein. A D gene is named only where the DNA matches it firmly. Clone size is not always given. Where it is, it says once, few, many or a class for expanded clones.

>TRBD1|TRBV4-1|once|TRBJ1-5
TGCGCCAGCAGCCAGACCACAGGGGGGGAGCAGCCCCAGCATTTT
CASSQTTGGEQPQHF
>.|TRBV7-8|.|TRBJ1-4
TGTGCCAGCAGCTTGGACAGCACTAATGAAAAACTGTTTTTT
CASSLDSTNEKLFF
>.|TRBV15|few|TRBJ1-2
TGTGCCACCAGCAGCAGGACAGCCTACTTGGCTAACTATGGCTACACCTTC
CATSSRTAYLANYGYTF
>TRBD2|TRBV2|.|TRBJ2-1
TGTGCCAGCAGTCACCTAGCGGGGGCCTTAGACAATGAGCAGTTCTTC
CASSHLAGALDNEQFF
>TRBD1|TRBV9|.|TRBJ1-1
TGTGCCAGCAGCGGTCGACAGGGGATGAACACTGAAGCTTTCTTT
CASSGRQGMNTEAFF
>.|TRBV19|.|TRBJ2-7
TGTGCCACCTTAGGAGGCTACGAGCAGTACTTC
CATLGGYEQYF
>TRBD1|TRBV30|.|TRBJ2-3
TGTGCCTGGAACAGGGGGCCTTACGGGACAGATACGCAGTATTTT
CAWNRGPYGTDTQYF
>TRBD1|TRBV6-5|.|TRBJ1-1
TGTGCCAGCAGTTTAGACAGGGAAGAAACTGAAGCTTTCTTT
CASSLDREETEAFF
>TRBD1|TRBV4-2|.|TRBJ2-1
TGTGCCAGCAGCCGGGGGACAGGGGGCGAAGATGAGCAGTTCTTC
CASSRGTGGEDEQFF
>.|TRBV6-5|.|TRBJ1-3
TGTGCCAGCGGCCGGAGGAGGGCCTCTGGAAACACCATATATTTT
CASGRRRASGNTIYF
>.|TRBV10-2|.|TRBJ1-6
TGCGCCAGCAGTGCCCCGCAGAATGATTCACCCCTCCACTTT
CASSAPQNDSPLHF
>TRBD1|TRBV11-2|.|TRBJ1-2
TGTGCCAGCAGCTTGGGACCCAGGGGGAACTATGGCTACACCTTC
CASSLGPRGNYGYTF
>.|TRBV19|.|TRBJ1-5
TGTGCCAGTAGTCCCCAGGGTGATCGGCCCCAGCATTTT
CASSPQGDRPQHF
>TRBD1|TRBV5-1|.|TRBJ2-1
TGCGCCAGCAGCTTGGGACAGGGGGTTAATGAGCAGTTCTTC
CASSLGQGVNEQFF
>TRBD2|TRBV28|.|TRBJ2-5
TGTGCCAGCAGTTTCCTTCCCGACGGTCCGGGACTAGCGGGGGGGAACCTCCAAGAGACCCAGTACTTC
CASSFLPDGPGLAGGNLQETQYF